This TCR beta chain originates from a study of cytomegalovirus exposure and HLA in healthy donors. Overall study context: Clustering assigned 81% of the approximately 370 genotyped donors to the Caucasian-associated ancestry cluster.

Study-wide results and limits: Prediction of most subjects' HLA-A and HLA-B alleles by TCR beta sequences was reportedly accurate. Among TCR beta chains, those listed as cytomegalovirus-associated numbered some 160.

For this clone: The antigen remains unidentified.

PCR amplification relied on 60 Vbeta primers (plus 13 Jbeta primers). The repertoire was sequenced with immunoSEQ multiplex PCR; TCRdb's copy has only in-frame clones and lacks some. The sample shows 100,000 to 150,000 clones, around three quarters of them seen only once. The germline V gene encodes CDR1 SEHNR and CDR2 FQNEAQ (reference sequence). V was clipped by 1 base and J by 3 bases, with 10 bases between them. The CDR3 length is 15 residues. The chain is built from TRBV7-9 and TRBJ2-4; possible D gene TRBD2, 6 bases. This sequence was found in a woman aged 50 to 60 in good health and CMV-seronegative. Sequenced sample: PBMCs. The CDR3 nucleotides are TGTGCCAGCAGCTTAGTGGAGGGAGGCAAAAACATTCAGTACTTC. Protein: CASSLVEGGKNIQYF.